A single sample gave rise to the 27 T cell receptor beta chains below, sequenced in a study of T cell responses to AZD1222 COVID-19 vaccine. Profiled with immunoSEQ multiplex PCR; TCRdb holds only in-frame clones, not every one. Among 150,000 to 200,000 clones listed, about 92% were seen once. This material consisted of peripheral blood, taken on day 0 of AZD1222 vaccination. The receptors shown here come from an adult in good health.

The V and J genes are TRBV4-1 and TRBJ2-2; tentatively, D is TRBD1 (6 bases). Trimming shortened V by 6 bases and J by 4 bases, and 9 bases separated the two germline ends. Germline V gives CDR1 MGHRA, CDR2 YSYEKL. CDR3 length: 13 amino acids. CDR3 amino acids: CASRGASTGELFF. CDR3 nucleotide sequence: TGCGCCAGCAGGGGGGCGAGCACCGGGGAGCTGTTTTTT.

V and J are TRBV10-1 and TRBJ2-5; possibly TRBD2 for D (6 bases). Trimming removed 0 bases from V and 4 bases from J, with 9 bases in between. Germline V gives CDR1 WNHNN, CDR2 SYGVQD (reference sequence). The CDR3 runs to 14 residues. The CDR3 region has the DNA TGCGCCAGCAGTGAGTCAGGAGGGCCAGAGACCCAGTACTTC. Translated: CASSESGGPETQYF.

The chain joins TRBV14 to TRBJ2-1; D may be TRBD2 (6 bases). The CDR3 runs 15 residues. Trimming shortened V by 1 base and J by 7 bases, and 14 bases separated the two germline ends. Germline V gene lookup returns CDR1 SGHDN and CDR2 FVKESK. The CDR3 spells CASSQVRVGRNEQFF. The CDR3 nucleotides read TGTGCCAGCAGCCAAGTTCGGGTCGGGAGAAATGAGCAGTTCTTC.

The chain joins TRBV7-2 to TRBJ2-3; no definite D call. The germline V and J ends were trimmed by 2 bases and 1 base, with 10 bases remaining between them. From germline, CDR1 is SGHTA and CDR2 FQGNSA. The CDR3 totals 15 residues. The CDR3 protein is CASSLKGYRTDTQYF. The CDR3 DNA follows: TGTGCCAGCAGCTTAAAGGGCTACCGCACAGATACGCAGTATTTT.

The rearrangement links TRBV6-5 to TRBJ1-1; D uncertain. Trimming stripped 0 bases from V and 4 bases from J, with 12 bases between. CDR1 MNHEY and CDR2 SVGAGI come from the germline V gene. CDR3 length: 15 amino acids. Here the CDR3 reads CASSYSTPPGTEAFF. The CDR3 DNA is TGTGCCAGCAGTTACTCGACACCGCCTGGCACTGAAGCTTTCTTT.

The chain links TRBV3-1 (or the pseudogene TRBV3-2) to TRBJ1-5; 7 bases are shared with TRBD1. The CDR3 runs 13 residues. V shed 2 bases and J 7 bases; nucleotides not matched to a gene: 2. Per the germline V gene, CDR1 is LGHDT and CDR2 is YNNKEL (reference sequence). Here the CDR3 reads CASSQTQGQPQHF. Here the CDR3 DNA reads TGTGCCAGCAGCCAAACACAGGGGCAGCCCCAGCATTTT.

The chain recombines TRBV5-1 with TRBJ2-5; a possible D gene is TRBD1 (6 bases). The CDR3 has 14 amino acids. V lost 4 bases to trimming and J lost 3 bases, with 13 bases between them. The V gene's germline CDR1 is SGHRS and CDR2 YFSETQ. The CDR3 bases are TGCGCCAGCAGCCCGAGGGGGAGCGAAGAGACCCAGTACTTC. It codes for CASSPRGSEETQYF.

The chain carries TRBV19 and TRBJ2-5, with no clear D. Germline V gene lookup returns CDR1 LNHDA and CDR2 SQIVND (reference sequence). The germline V and J ends were trimmed by 4 bases and 5 bases, with 11 bases remaining between them. The CDR3 extends over 13 amino acids. The CDR3 DNA reads as TGTGCCAGTAGTAAGCAGAGCTGGGAGACCCAGTACTTC. It translates to CASSKQSWETQYF.

The sample holds one count of this clone. The J gene is TRBJ2-7, the V gene TRBV6-5; TRBD1 matches 8 bases. Germline CDR1 reads MNHEY; CDR2 reads SVGAGI. V was clipped by 5 bases and J by 4 bases; unmatched bases: 7. The CDR3 sequence is 14 residues long. CDR3 in amino acids: CASSTPGGKYEQYF. The CDR3 DNA reads as TGTGCCAGCAGTACCCCAGGGGGCAAGTACGAGCAGTACTTC.

The chain joins TRBV27 to TRBJ1-3; D ambiguous. The CDR3 contains 14 residues. Germline lookup yields CDR1 MNHEY and CDR2 SMNVEV (reference sequence). Trimming shortened V by 8 bases and J by 5 bases, and 16 bases separated the two germline ends. The CDR3 coding sequence is TGTGCCAGCTCCCCCTCGGATTGGCGAAACACCATATATTTT. Residues: CASSPSDWRNTIYF.

This clone turned up a few times. This chain joins TRBV29-1 and TRBJ1-2, with D perhaps TRBD1 (5 bases). The CDR3 has 14 residues. Germline V gene data show CDR1 as SQVTM and CDR2 as ANQGSEA. Trimming stripped 5 bases from V and 6 bases from J, with 19 bases between. In nucleotides, the CDR3 is TGCAGCGTTCAACCCGAGGGGTATATGGATGGCTACACCTTC. Residues: CSVQPEGYMDGYTF.

This clone was seen a few times. In the same sample, other DNA sequences code for this CDR3. The CDR3 sequence is CSVAGQYTGELFF. Here the CDR3 DNA reads TGCAGCGTCGCTGGACAGTACACCGGGGAGCTGTTTTTT. The chain joins TRBV29-1 to TRBJ2-2; D might be TRBD1 (6 bases). The CDR3 spans 13 residues. CDR1 and CDR2 (germline): SQVTM, ANQGSEA. V was clipped by 6 bases and J by 3 bases, with 11 bases between them.

This rearrangement joins TRBV6-6 to TRBJ2-7, with D perhaps given as TRBD1 or TRBD2 (5 bases each). CDR1 and CDR2 from the germline V gene are MNHNY and SVGAGI (reference sequence). V lost 4 bases to trimming and J lost 2 bases, with 12 bases between them. The CDR3 has 14 residues. CDR3 residues: CASSSWTGPYEQYF. For the CDR3, the DNA is TGTGCCAGCAGTTCTTGGACGGGACCCTACGAGCAGTACTTC.

The chain joins TRBV4-1 to TRBJ2-3, with TRBD2 matching over 14 bases. The CDR3 has 21 residues. The germline V gene encodes CDR1 MGHRA and CDR2 YSYEKL. V was clipped by 0 bases and J by 0 bases; unmatched bases: 11. The chain's CDR3 is CASSQDRGLAGVQASTDTQYF. The DNA for the CDR3 is TGCGCCAGCAGCCAAGATAGGGGACTAGCGGGAGTCCAAGCTAGCACAGATACGCAGTATTTT.

This clone has just a few counts. This sequence joins TRBV10-1 and TRBJ2-1; D possibly corresponds to TRBD1 (6 bases). The CDR3 has 12 residues. Germline CDR1 and CDR2: WNHNN and SYGVQD (reference sequence). V shed 3 bases and J shed 15 bases, with 15 bases lying between them. CDR3 amino acids: CASSDPGTRGFF. Written as DNA, the CDR3 is TGCGCCAGCAGTGACCCCGGGACCAGGGGGTTCTTC.

The rearrangement uses TRBV4-1 and TRBJ1-1; D is uncertain. The CDR3 is 14 residues long. Germline CDR1 MGHRA, CDR2 YSYEKL. Trimming pared 3 bases from V and 3 bases from J, leaving 11 bases between. For the CDR3, the DNA is TGCGCCAGCAGCCAGGAACATAGGGACACTGAAGCTTTCTTT. Its translation: CASSQEHRDTEAFF.

The chain couples TRBV6-4 to TRBJ1-2; D is undetermined. CDR1 MRHNA and CDR2 SNTAGT come from the germline V gene. The V end was cut by 0 bases, the J end by 4 bases, with 12 bases between. CDR3 length equals 15 residues. The CDR3 sequence is CASSDSGTEFYGYTF. For the CDR3, the DNA is TGTGCCAGCAGTGACTCGGGCACAGAATTCTATGGCTACACCTTC.

The rearrangement uses TRBV6-5 and TRBJ2-5; weak D call: TRBD1 (6 bases). CDR1 is MNHEY, CDR2 SVGAGI, per germline. V was trimmed by 8 bases and J by 4 bases, leaving 17 bases between them. This CDR3 spans 14 amino acids. The CDR3 DNA sequence: TGTGCCAGCCCAGAGGGGACAAGGGGAGAGACCCAGTACTTC. Translating gives CASPEGTRGETQYF.

The CDR3 protein is CASRQGIHLRYGYTF. Here the CDR3 DNA reads TGTGCCAGCAGACAGGGGATCCACCTGCGGTATGGCTACACCTTC. V usage is TRBV28 and J usage is TRBJ1-2; 7 bases map to TRBD1. The CDR3 loop spans 15 amino acids. Germline V gives CDR1 MDHEN, CDR2 SYDVKM. V lost 6 bases to trimming and J lost 5 bases; unmatched junction nucleotides: 12.

The V call is TRBV15, the J call TRBJ2-2, with D hard to call. Trimming took off 4 bases at V and 5 bases at J, with 8 bases between the two ends. Germline CDR1 LNHNV, CDR2 YYDKDF (reference sequence). The CDR3 is 13 amino acids. DNA for the CDR3: TGTGCCACCAGCACCCTCCCTACCGGGGAGCTGTTTTTT. Its protein product is CATSTLPTGELFF.

This chain joins TRBV7-8 and TRBJ1-2; D is ambiguous. The CDR3 runs to 12 residues. Germline values: CDR1 SGHVS, CDR2 FQNEAQ. Trimming took 5 bases from V and 3 from J, leaving 7 bases between them. The CDR3 protein is CASSNHDYGYTF. The CDR3 DNA reads as TGTGCCAGCAGCAATCATGACTATGGCTACACCTTC.

The CDR3 sequence is CASSLSSMNTEAFF. The CDR3 DNA follows: TGTGCCAGCAGCTTATCCTCAATGAACACTGAAGCTTTCTTT. The J gene is TRBJ1-1, the V gene TRBV7-9; the D is unclear. The CDR3 consists of 14 residues. Germline assignment: CDR1 SEHNR and CDR2 FQNEAQ (reference sequence). V lost 2 bases and J lost 0, with 7 bases in between.

The chain carries TRBV5-4 and TRBJ1-2, with D tentatively TRBD1 (5 bases). Germline V gene sequence: CDR1 SGHNT, CDR2 YYREEE (reference sequence). CDR3 size: 14 residues. With 4 bases removed from V and 5 bases from J, the gap between germline ends came to 15 bases. The CDR3 DNA reads as TGTGCCAGCAGCCCCGACGGGGGGGTATATGGCTACACCTTC. Its protein product is CASSPDGGVYGYTF. Based on the CDR3 plus reference TRBV5-4 and TRBJ1-2, the full variable domain is ETGVTQSPTHLIKTRGQQVTLRCSSQSGHNTVSWYQQALGQGPQFIFQYYREEENGRGNFPPRFSGLQFPNYSSELNVNALELDDSALYLCASSPDGGVYGYTFGSGTRLTVV.

This sequence joins TRBV7-9 and TRBJ1-2; TRBD1 matches 7 bases. The CDR3 extends over 16 amino acids. Germline loops: CDR1 SEHNR, CDR2 FQNEAQ (reference sequence). Trimming cost V 2 bases and J 0 bases; bases outside gene matches: 6. Here the CDR3 DNA reads TGTGCCAGCAGCTTACCCGGGACAGTAGCTAACTATGGCTACACCTTC. It is translated as CASSLPGTVANYGYTF.

The chain is built from TRBV7-7 and TRBJ2-1; D unresolved. The CDR3 runs to 13 residues. CDR1 is SSHAT and CDR2 is FNYEAQ in the germline V gene (reference sequence). Trimming left V 1 base short and J 7 bases short, with 8 bases between. The CDR3 nucleotides read TGTGCCAGCAGCTTAGGGCTTTTGAATGAGCAGTTCTTC. It specifies CASSLGLLNEQFF.

This sequence joins TRBV20-1 and TRBJ1-2; no definite D call. Germline assignment: CDR1 DFQATT and CDR2 SNEGSKA (reference sequence). The V end was cut by 3 bases, the J end by 4 bases, with 12 bases between. The CDR3 consists of 13 residues. The CDR3, as DNA: TGCAGTGCTAGTAGCCTCGGGAGCTATGGCTACACCTTC. This encodes CSASSLGSYGYTF.

The chain employs TRBV5-1 and TRBJ1-5; D unresolved. This CDR3 has 17 residues. Germline CDR1 SGHRS, CDR2 YFSETQ. Deletions cut 4 bases from V and 0 bases from J, with 17 bases between. The CDR3 spells CASSGQLTRYSNQPQHF. CDR3 sequence (DNA): TGCGCCAGCAGCGGGCAACTTACCAGATATAGCAATCAGCCCCAGCATTTT.